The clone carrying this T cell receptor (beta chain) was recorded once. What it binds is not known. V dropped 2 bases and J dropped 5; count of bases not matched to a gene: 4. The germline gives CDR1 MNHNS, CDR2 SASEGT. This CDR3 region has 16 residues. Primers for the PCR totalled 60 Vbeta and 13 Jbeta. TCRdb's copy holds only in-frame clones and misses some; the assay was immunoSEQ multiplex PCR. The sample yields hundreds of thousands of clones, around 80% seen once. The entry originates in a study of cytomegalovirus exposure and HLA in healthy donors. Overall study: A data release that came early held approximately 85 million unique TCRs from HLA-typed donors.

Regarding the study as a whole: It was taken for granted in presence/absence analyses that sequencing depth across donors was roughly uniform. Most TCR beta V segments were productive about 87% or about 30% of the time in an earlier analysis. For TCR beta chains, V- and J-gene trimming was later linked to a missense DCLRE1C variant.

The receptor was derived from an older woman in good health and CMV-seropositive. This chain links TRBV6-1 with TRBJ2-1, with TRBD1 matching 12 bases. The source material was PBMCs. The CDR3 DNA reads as TGTGCCAGCAGTGAATCCGGGACAGGGGGCAACAATGAGCAGTTCTTC. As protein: CASSESGTGGNNEQFF.